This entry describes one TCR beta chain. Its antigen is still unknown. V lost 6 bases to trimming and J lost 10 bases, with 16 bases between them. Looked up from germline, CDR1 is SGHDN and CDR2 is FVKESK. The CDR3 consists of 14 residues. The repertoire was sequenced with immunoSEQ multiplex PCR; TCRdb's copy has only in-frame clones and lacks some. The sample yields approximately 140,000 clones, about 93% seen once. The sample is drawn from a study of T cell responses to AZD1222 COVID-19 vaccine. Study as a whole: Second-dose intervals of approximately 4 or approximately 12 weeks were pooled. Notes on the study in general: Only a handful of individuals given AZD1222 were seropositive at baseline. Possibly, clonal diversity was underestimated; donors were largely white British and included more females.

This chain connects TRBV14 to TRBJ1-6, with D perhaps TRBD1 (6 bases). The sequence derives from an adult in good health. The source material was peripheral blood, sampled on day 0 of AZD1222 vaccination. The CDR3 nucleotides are TGTGCCAGCAGTCCCTGGGGGGGGCTCTCACCCCTCCACTTT. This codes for CASSPWGGLSPLHF.